Below are 2 T cell receptor beta chains sequenced from a single sample in a study of T cell responses to AZD1222 COVID-19 vaccine. Repertoires were generated with immunoSEQ multiplex PCR, while TCRdb's copy carries only in-frame clones and drops some. The table lists around 140,000 clones, about nine tenths of them singletons. This specimen was peripheral blood, taken 28 days after the second AZD1222 dose. The receptors originated from an adult who received the AZD1222 COVID-19 vaccine.

The chain recombines TRBV25-1 with TRBJ2-5; 9 nucleotides align to TRBD2. The CDR3 length is 15 residues. Trimming cost V 4 bases and J 5 bases; bases outside gene matches: 8. The germline gives CDR1 MGHDK, CDR2 SYGVNS. The CDR3 reads CASSVPGLAKETQYF. The CDR3 DNA is TGTGCCAGCAGTGTGCCGGGACTAGCAAAGGAGACCCAGTACTTC.

This chain uses TRBV4-3 with TRBJ1-1; possibly TRBD1 for D (5 bases). The CDR3 is 17 residues long. CDR1 and CDR2 from the germline V gene are LGHNA and YSLEER. V dropped 0 bases and J dropped 1 base, with 15 bases sitting between them. CDR3 in DNA: TGCGCCAGCAGCCAAGATGGTAGACACAGGACGAACACTGAAGCTTTCTTT. Amino acids: CASSQDGRHRTNTEAFF.